This TCR beta chain was sequenced during a study of cytomegalovirus exposure and HLA in healthy donors. General study points: Specificity of a few CMV-associated chains for CMV antigens was verified in vitro.

This clone has just a few counts. Antigen: not known. Sequenced by immunoSEQ multiplex PCR; TCRdb stores in-frame clones only, minus some. Here the sample spans over 200,000 clones, roughly 88% being singletons. This CDR3 has 15 residues. V was trimmed by 5 bases and J by 2 bases, leaving 16 bases between them. Germline lookup yields CDR1 SGHAT and CDR2 FQNNGV. This receptor was identified in a woman younger than 35 in good health and CMV-seronegative. The V gene is TRBV11-2, the J gene TRBJ2-7, with a weak D call TRBD2 (5 bases). The sample taken for sequencing was PBMCs. In DNA, the CDR3 is TGTGCCAGCAGCGCCGCCGGGATCCAAACCTACGAGCAGTACTTC. Translating gives CASSAAGIQTYEQYF.